Included here is one TCR beta chain sequence, with context. This entry comes from a study of blood T cell repertoires in COVID-19. From germline, CDR1 is MDHEN and CDR2 SYDVKM. The V segment lost 6 bases and the J segment 7 bases; nucleotides outside the gene matches: 11. CDR3 length equals 15 residues. Clones were read by immunoSEQ multiplex PCR, and TCRdb kept only the in-frame ones, dropping some. The table has 110,000 or so clones, approximately 90% seen once. The source of this sequence is a human donor with acute or convalescent COVID-19. The donor label of this sample is uncertain. The chain recombines TRBV28 with TRBJ1-4; 7 bases are shared with TRBD1. The sequenced material came from peripheral blood. DNA of the CDR3: TGTGCCAGCAGCCAGACCGGGACAGCGGGTGAAAAACTGTTTTTT. This translates into CASSQTGTAGEKLFF.